These 30 T cell receptor beta chains were all obtained from the same sample, sequenced in a study of blood T cells in healthy people across ages. With a J-beta primer mix and a sample-barcoded 5' primer, a second PCR ran about 6 to 11 cycles. TCRdb re-analysed the 5' RACE reads in MiXCR, keeping a single row per CDR3 protein. Among 650,000 to 800,000 distinct CDR3 sequences, approximately 48% were seen once, and the ten largest hold approximately 20%. The sample was blood. The receptors come from a man between 60 and 70 years old in good health.

V usage is TRBV18 and J usage is TRBJ2-1, with 12 bases fitting TRBD2. The CDR3 has 17 amino acids. The junction had 13 bases not matched to a gene; V was cut back by 5 bases and J by 8 bases. Germline CDR1 reads KGHSH; CDR2 reads LQKENI. CDR3 nucleotides: TGTGCCAGCTCAGATCTAGCGGGGGGGCTGGACGTCGATGAGCAGTTCTTC. Translating it yields CASSDLAGGLDVDEQFF.

This sequence joins TRBV2 and TRBJ2-1; D might be TRBD2 (7 bases). The CDR3 runs to 14 residues. V lost 8 bases, J lost 6 bases, and 17 bases lay in between. Germline V gene lookup returns CDR1 SNHLY and CDR2 FYNNEI. The CDR3 loop reads CASGGLGGFNEQFF. The CDR3 nucleotides read TGTGCCAGCGGCGGACTAGGGGGTTTCAATGAGCAGTTCTTC.

Concerning this clonotype: A clone one base away is much larger, so this may be a read error. This sequence joins TRBV5-1 and TRBJ2-5; the D call may be TRBD1 or TRBD2 (5 bases each). The CDR3 sequence is 14 residues long. The germline V gene has CDR1 SGHRS and CDR2 YFSETQ. CDR3 in DNA: TGCGCCCGCAGCGTCGGGACGGAACAAGAGACCCAGTACTTC. Residues: CARSVGTEQETQYF.

The chain is built from TRBV7-8 and TRBJ1-4; 8 bases agree with TRBD1. Looked up from germline, CDR1 is SGHVS and CDR2 is FQNEAQ. V lost 5 bases, J lost 8 bases, and 7 bases stayed unmatched. The CDR3 totals 14 residues. The CDR3 loop reads CASSKTGVKEKLFF. CDR3 in DNA: TGTGCCAGCAGCAAGACAGGGGTGAAGGAAAAACTGTTTTTT.

This clonotype has only a few counts. This sequence joins TRBV2 and TRBJ2-7; 7 nucleotides align to TRBD1. Losses at the gene ends were 7 bases for V and 0 bases for J; bases not matched to a gene: 6. Germline V gene lookup returns CDR1 SNHLY and CDR2 FYNNEI. There are 14 residues in the CDR3. CDR3 in DNA: TGTGCCAGCAAGGGACAGTCCGTCTCCTACGAGCAGTACTTC. Protein product: CASKGQSVSYEQYF. Full variable domain (missing parts from reference TRBV2 and TRBJ2-7): EPEVTQTPSHQVTQMGQEVILRCVPISNHLYFYWYRQILGQKVEFLVSFYNNEISEKSEIFDDQFSVERPDGSNFTLKIRSTKLEDSAMYFCASKGQSVSYEQYFGPGTRLTVT.

This clonotype was recorded a few times. The chain is built from TRBV12-3 or TRBV12-4 and TRBJ1-5, with 8 bases fitting TRBD1. The CDR3 is made up of 13 amino acids. Unmatched junction bases numbered 2, after V lost 5 bases and J lost 5 bases. The CDR3 DNA sequence: TGTGCCAGCAGTCCGACAGGGGATCAGCCCCAGCATTTT. Translating gives CASSPTGDQPQHF.

This clonotype occurred a few times. The V gene is TRBV12-3 or TRBV12-4, the J gene TRBJ2-1; 9 positions agree with TRBD2. The J segment lost 6 bases and the V segment lost 3 bases, leaving 6 bases of the junction unmatched. The CDR3 is made up of 15 amino acids. CDR3 bases: TGTGCCAGCAGTTTTAGCGGGGGTAGGTCCAATGAGCAGTTCTTC. Encoded protein: CASSFSGGRSNEQFF.

This clonotype was picked up many times. J is TRBJ2-1 and V is TRBV27, with 8 bases that match TRBD1. With V trimmed by 8 bases and J by 6 bases, 3 bases remained unmatched. The CDR3 is 12 amino acids. Germline-derived CDR1 and CDR2 are MNHEY and SMNVEV (reference sequence). Written as DNA, the CDR3 is TGTGCCAGCCGAACAGGGGGCAATGAGCAGTTCTTC. It yields the protein CASRTGGNEQFF.

CDR3 DNA: TGTGCCAGCAGATATAGCGGGGGGGCCTACAATGAGCAGTACTTC. Translation: CASRYSGGAYNEQYF. This rearrangement joins TRBV12-3 or TRBV12-4 to TRBJ2-5, with 11 bases identical to TRBD2. The V gene end was trimmed by 6 bases and the J gene end by 11 bases; junction bases not matched to a gene: 14. The CDR3 covers 15 residues.

This clonotype was seen repeatedly, ten times or more. The V call is TRBV7-2, the J call TRBJ2-5; tentatively, D is TRBD1 (7 bases). The CDR3 spans 15 residues. V was pared by 6 bases and J by 5 bases, with 19 bases between. Germline V gives CDR1 SGHTA, CDR2 FQGNSA. DNA of the CDR3: TGTGCCAGCAGACGTACAGGGGACTCCATGGAGACCCAGTACTTC. This gives the protein CASRRTGDSMETQYF.

This clonotype has a count of ten or more. The chain uses TRBV13 and TRBJ2-7; D is tentatively TRBD1 or TRBD2 (6 bases each). This CDR3 region has 15 residues. CDR1 is PRHDT, CDR2 FYEKMQ, per germline (reference sequence). The germline V and J ends were trimmed by 1 base and 0 bases, with 10 bases remaining between them. The CDR3 region has the DNA TGTGCCAGCAGCTTAGAAGGGGGGTCCTCCTACGAGCAGTACTTC. Protein: CASSLEGGSSYEQYF.

This clonotype was recorded only once. The chain couples TRBV12-3 or TRBV12-4 to TRBJ1-1, with a possible D match to TRBD1 (5 bases). The V and J ends lost 4 bases and 0 bases respectively, with 21 bases between them. The CDR3 is 18 residues long. The CDR3 nucleotides read TGTGCCAGCAGTTATGGATCCGGGACGAGAACTATGAACACTGAAGCTTTCTTT. Protein product: CASSYGSGTRTMNTEAFF.

This clonotype was seen a few times. The rearrangement uses TRBV6-5 and TRBJ1-2; D uncertain. The CDR3 has 14 amino acids. Germline V CDR1 and CDR2: MNHEY, SVGAGI. V dropped 0 bases and J dropped 6 bases, with 11 bases sitting between them. The CDR3 is CASSYSDGGDGYTF. The CDR3 DNA reads TGTGCCAGCAGTTACTCGGACGGAGGCGATGGCTACACCTTC.

V is TRBV5-1 and J is TRBJ2-7; a possible D gene is TRBD1 (7 bases). Germline CDR1 is SGHRS and CDR2 is YFSETQ. V shed 7 bases and J shed 0 bases, with 11 bases lying between them. This CDR3 has 13 amino acids. DNA of the CDR3: TGCGCCAGCGCGGGACAGAACTCCTACGAGCAGTACTTC. It translates to CASAGQNSYEQYF.

This clonotype was found many times. The chain employs TRBV2 and TRBJ2-7; a possible D gene is TRBD2 (5 bases). The V end lost 8 bases, the J end lost 2 bases, and 16 bases lay between the germline ends. The CDR3 is 14 residues long. CDR1 and CDR2 (germline): SNHLY, FYNNEI. CDR3 sequence reads: CASSFEGRTYEQYF. CDR3 bases: TGTGCCAGCTCGTTTGAGGGCCGGACCTACGAGCAGTACTTC.

This clonotype was recorded a few times. V and J are TRBV20-1 and TRBJ2-5; D remains unclear. V lost 6 bases and J 5 bases, leaving 7 bases between the germline ends. CDR1 and CDR2 from the germline V gene are DFQATT and SNEGSKA (reference sequence). The CDR3 is made up of 10 amino acids. This CDR3 is CSAKRETQYF. The CDR3 coding sequence is TGCAGTGCAAAACGGGAGACCCAGTACTTC.

A remark on this clonotype: One end of the junction is discordant with germline, which a read error may explain. The chain employs TRBV7-8 and TRBJ2-3; 10 nucleotides match TRBD2. The CDR3 sequence is 17 residues long. Germline loops: CDR1 SGHVS, CDR2 FQNEAQ. This CDR3 reads CASGLIQRGGVSDTQYF. The CDR3 DNA is TGTGCCAGCGGCTTAATCCAGCGGGGGGGAGTATCAGATACGCAGTATTTT.

The gene calls are TRBV29-1 and TRBJ1-2; weak D call: TRBD1 (5 bases). The CDR3 contains 13 residues. V lost 4 bases and J lost 5, with 14 bases in between. Per germline, CDR1 SQVTM and CDR2 ANQGSEA. CDR3: CSVVSQRTYGYTF. The CDR3 DNA reads as TGCAGCGTTGTGTCTCAACGGACATATGGCTACACCTTC.

This clonotype has more than one count but fewer than ten. The chain uses TRBV6-2 or TRBV6-3 and TRBJ2-6; TRBD1 or TRBD2 may be the D gene (6 bases each). Per germline, CDR1 MNHEY and CDR2 SVGEGT. This CDR3 contains 14 residues. The V gene lost 9 bases and the J gene lost 1 base, with 10 bases spanning the gap. This chain's CDR3 is CASEGGSGANVLTF. The DNA of the CDR3 is TGTGCCAGTGAAGGGGGGTCTGGGGCCAACGTCCTGACTTTC.

In nucleotides, the CDR3 is TGCGCCAGCAGTCGGGACCGAACGGAAACAGATACGCAGTATTTT. Translation: CASSRDRTETDTQYF. This chain connects TRBV4-1 to TRBJ2-3, with D perhaps assigned TRBD1 or TRBD2 (5 bases each). In germline, CDR1 is MGHRA, CDR2 YSYEKL. The CDR3 has 15 residues. Trimming removed 6 bases from V and 3 bases from J, with 16 bases in between.

The chain combines TRBV2 with TRBJ2-5, with D unresolved. This CDR3 has 16 residues. Germline CDR1 SNHLY, CDR2 FYNNEI. Trimming took 5 bases from V and 2 from J, leaving 18 bases between them. The CDR3 DNA reads as TGTGCCAGCAGTAGCCCGTTTAGGGTTGGGCAAGAGACCCAGTACTTC. Protein sequence: CASSSPFRVGQETQYF.

This clonotype was detected a few times. The CDR3 loop reads CSGRGPSYEQYF. The CDR3 coding sequence is TGCAGTGGGAGGGGCCCCTCCTACGAGCAGTACTTC. The chain uses TRBV20-1 and TRBJ2-7; TRBD2 might be the D (6 bases). Trimming removed 7 bases at V and 0 bases at J, with 10 bases between. The CDR3 runs 12 residues. Germline assignment: CDR1 DFQATT and CDR2 SNEGSKA (reference sequence).

Only a few counts were recorded for this clonotype. This rearrangement joins TRBV30 to TRBJ1-2; possibly TRBD1 for D (6 bases). CDR1 GTSNPN and CDR2 SVGIG come from the germline V gene (reference sequence). The V and J ends lost 7 bases and 8 bases respectively, with 14 bases between them. The CDR3 is 11 amino acids. The CDR3 sequence is CASPRGFGYTF. In DNA form, the CDR3 reads TGTGCCTCCCCCAGGGGTTTCGGCTACACCTTC.

The rearrangement joins TRBV2 to TRBJ1-1; maybe TRBD1 (5 bases). The CDR3 runs to 14 residues. The V and J ends lost 6 bases and 4 bases respectively, with 15 bases between them. The germline V gene has CDR1 SNHLY and CDR2 FYNNEI. CDR3 sequence (DNA): TGTGCCAGCAGACCACAGGCTATTGGCACTGAAGCTTTCTTT. Protein product: CASRPQAIGTEAFF.

At least ten counts were recorded for this clonotype. The chain uses TRBV11-1 and TRBJ2-7; TRBD1 might be the D (6 bases). Germline CDR1 SGHAT, CDR2 FQDESV (reference sequence). CDR3 size: 14 residues. V lost 5 bases and J lost 4, with 15 bases in between. DNA for the CDR3: TGTGCCAGCAGCGATCGGGACAAAATATACGAGCAGTACTTC. Translating gives CASSDRDKIYEQYF.

V usage is TRBV10-3 and J usage is TRBJ2-5; maybe TRBD1 (7 bases). Germline V CDR1 and CDR2: ENHRY, SYGVKD. CDR3 size: 13 residues. V was pared by 6 bases and J by 2 bases, with 10 bases between. The chain's CDR3 is CAISGGQQETQYF. CDR3 nucleotides: TGTGCCATCAGCGGGGGACAGCAAGAGACCCAGTACTTC.

V is TRBV2 and J is TRBJ2-1; a possible D gene is TRBD1 (6 bases). Germline CDR1 SNHLY, CDR2 FYNNEI. V lost 7 bases and J 8 bases, leaving 15 bases between the germline ends. CDR3 size: 13 residues. CDR3 in amino acids: CASNSQGRDEQFF. The CDR3 region has the DNA TGTGCCAGCAACTCACAGGGTCGGGATGAGCAGTTCTTC.

This chain uses TRBV29-1 with TRBJ1-4; weak D call: TRBD1 (5 bases). In germline, CDR1 is SQVTM, CDR2 ANQGSEA. V was shortened by 4 bases and J by 5 bases, with 11 bases between the two germline ends. The CDR3 covers 13 residues. The CDR3 region is CSVAGQGNEKLFF. The CDR3 coding sequence is TGCAGCGTTGCCGGACAAGGAAATGAAAAACTGTTTTTT.

The gene calls are TRBV23-1 and TRBJ1-1, with TRBD1 identical over 9 bases. TRBV23-1 has ORF status, its function being uncertain. Losses at the gene ends were 11 bases for V and 4 bases for J; bases not matched to a gene: 11. CDR3 length: 14 amino acids. In nucleotides, the CDR3 is TGCGCCGTACCCACCGGGACAGGGTCCACTGAAGCTTTCTTT. This codes for CAVPTGTGSTEAFF.

This clonotype was observed a few times. V and J are TRBV10-3 and TRBJ1-5; 9 positions agree with TRBD1. Unmatched junction bases numbered 5, after V lost 10 bases and J lost 4 bases. There are 13 residues in the CDR3. Per the germline V gene, CDR1 is ENHRY and CDR2 is SYGVKD. CDR3 sequence (DNA): TGTGCCACGGACAGGGGTGGGAATCAGCCCCAGCATTTT. Translated, it gives CATDRGGNQPQHF.